This TCR beta chain came from a study of blood T cell repertoires in COVID-19. V was shortened by 6 bases and J by 0 bases, with 8 bases between the two germline ends. Germline lookup yields CDR1 MDHEN and CDR2 SYDVKM. The CDR3 has 14 amino acids. For this clone: Distinct nucleotide sequences in the sample also encode this CDR3.

The repertoire was sequenced with immunoSEQ multiplex PCR; TCRdb's copy has only in-frame clones and lacks some. The sample has some 300,000 clones; approximately 89% are singletons. The gene calls are TRBV28 and TRBJ1-4; no definite D call. The TCR sequence derives from a woman aged 40 to 55 who had recovered from COVID-19. The sample comprised PBMCs or T cells enriched from blood (not recorded which). CDR3 nucleotides: TGTGCCAGCAGCGACGGGGCAACTAATGAAAAACTGTTTTTT. It is translated as CASSDGATNEKLFF.